One T cell receptor beta chain is described in this entry. Its antigen remains unknown. The data stem from a study of CD8 T cells in ankylosing spondylitis. A single record per CDR3 protein comes from TCRdb applying MiXCR to the 5' RACE reads. The sample contains hundreds of thousands of distinct CDR3 sequences, 10% to 15% of which appear only once. V lost 1 base and J lost 5, with 12 bases in between. The CDR3 sequence is 14 residues long. Regarding the study as a whole: Seemingly characteristic of ankylosing spondylitis blood was a TCR beta motif consisting of roughly 8 highly homologous variants.

What was sequenced was blood, either unsorted or a sorted T cell fraction (not recorded which). The receptor was isolated from a male donor with ankylosing spondylitis. The chain combines TRBV12-3 or TRBV12-4 with TRBJ2-7; D may match TRBD1 or TRBD2 (5 bases each). CDR3 DNA sequence: TGTGCCAGCAGTTTAGTACGCCAGGGAGACGAGCAGTACTTC. It is translated as CASSLVRQGDEQYF.